Each of the 24 T cell receptor beta chains below was sequenced from the same sample in a study of shared clonotypes between healthy human individuals. Here immunoSEQ multiplex PCR was the method, and the copy in TCRdb shows in-frame clones only, minus some. The repertoire holds about half a million clones, with 70% to 85% as singletons. Sample: PBMCs. These receptors all stem from a woman aged 40 to 49 in good health. Some clones in this sample may be carry-over from other donors' samples.

The chain couples TRBV5-4 to TRBJ1-2, with a possible D match to TRBD1 (6 bases). This CDR3 has 12 residues. The germline V gene has CDR1 SGHNT and CDR2 YYREEE (reference sequence). V was clipped by 1 base and J by 8 bases, with 9 bases between them. The CDR3 DNA follows: TGTGCCAGCAGCTTGACAGGGCAGGGCTACACCTTC. Amino acid sequence: CASSLTGQGYTF.

The V call is TRBV5-4, the J call TRBJ1-2; TRBD1 matches at 12 bases. The junction had 9 bases not matched to a gene; V was cut back by 4 bases and J by 2 bases. Germline CDR1 reads SGHNT; CDR2 reads YYREEE (reference sequence). CDR3 length: 17 residues. The CDR3 coding sequence is TGTGCCAGCAGCATCGGGACAGGGGGCTTTTACAACTATGGCTACACCTTC. Its translation: CASSIGTGGFYNYGYTF.

The chain joins TRBV28 to TRBJ2-2, with D possibly being TRBD2 (5 bases). CDR1 is MDHEN, CDR2 SYDVKM, per germline. The V and J ends lost 7 bases and 4 bases respectively, with 13 bases between them. This CDR3 region has 14 residues. The chain's CDR3 is CASTPRGLTGELFF. The CDR3 nucleotides are TGTGCCAGCACTCCTAGAGGACTCACCGGGGAGCTGTTTTTT.

The gene calls are TRBV6-6 and TRBJ2-7, with 12 bases that match TRBD2. V lost 4 bases, J lost 5 bases, and 6 bases stayed unmatched. Looked up from germline, CDR1 is MNHNY and CDR2 is SVGAGI (reference sequence). CDR3 size: 15 residues. The CDR3 nucleotides read TGTGCCAGCAGTTCCCTAGCGGGAGGGCAGGACGAGCAGTACTTC. Translating gives CASSSLAGGQDEQYF.

The chain uses TRBV5-1 and TRBJ2-2; TRBD1 agrees at 7 bases. This CDR3 region has 16 residues. Germline V CDR1 and CDR2: SGHRS, YFSETQ. V was clipped by 1 base and J by 2 bases; unmatched bases: 5. CDR3 residues: CASSLTGTANTGELFF. The CDR3 nucleotides read TGCGCCAGCAGCTTGACCGGGACAGCCAACACCGGGGAGCTGTTTTTT.

The chain uses TRBV5-4 and TRBJ1-3, with a weak D call TRBD1 (6 bases). This CDR3 is 15 amino acids long. Between the trimmed V and J ends, which lost 2 bases and 4 bases, there was a span of 13 bases. Germline loops: CDR1 SGHNT, CDR2 YYREEE (reference sequence). The CDR3 DNA reads TGTGCCAGCAGCTTAGAAACAGGGTCAGGAAACACCATATATTTT. Its protein is CASSLETGSGNTIYF.

This clone was observed a single time. This sequence joins TRBV19 and TRBJ2-5, with 11 bases matching TRBD1. Germline trimming cut 8 bases from V and 0 bases from J; bases unmatched to any gene: 14. The CDR3 is made up of 18 amino acids. The germline V gene has CDR1 LNHDA and CDR2 SQIVND (reference sequence). This chain's CDR3 is CASAAGRTGGFNQETQYF. The DNA for the CDR3 is TGTGCCAGTGCGGCCGGCAGGACAGGGGGCTTCAACCAAGAGACCCAGTACTTC.

V usage is TRBV19 and J usage is TRBJ2-4, with 7 positions matching TRBD1. Trimming cost V 7 bases and J 16 bases; bases outside gene matches: 10. This CDR3 region has 11 residues. The germline V gene has CDR1 LNHDA and CDR2 SQIVND (reference sequence). CDR3 region: CASTRDRIAYF. In DNA, the CDR3 is TGTGCCAGTACCCGGGACAGAATAGCCTACTTC.

The gene calls are TRBV18 and TRBJ2-1; no definite D call. V lost 3 bases to trimming and J lost 5 bases, with 11 bases between them. CDR3 length: 14 residues. CDR1 is KGHSH and CDR2 is LQKENI in the germline V gene. CDR3 protein: CASSPGSNNNEQFF. DNA of the CDR3: TGTGCCAGCTCACCGGGAAGTAATAACAATGAGCAGTTCTTC.

Only one count was recorded for this clone. The gene calls are TRBV5-6 and TRBJ2-1; 12 nucleotides align to TRBD2. The germline CDR1 and CDR2 sequences are SGHDT and YYEEEE. V shed 7 bases, J shed 7 bases, and the junction held 6 bases outside the gene matches. This CDR3 comprises 14 residues. The DNA of the CDR3 is TGTGCCAGCCAGGGGACTAGCGGGCTTAATGAGCAGTTCTTC. Translated, it gives CASQGTSGLNEQFF.

The rearrangement uses TRBV27 and TRBJ2-7, with 9 bases identical to TRBD1. CDR1 and CDR2 from the germline V gene are MNHEY and SMNVEV (reference sequence). V shed 8 bases, J shed 5 bases, and the junction held 7 bases outside the gene matches. The length of the CDR3 is 13 residues. The CDR3 is CASRTGGSDEQYF. The CDR3 bases are TGTGCCAGCCGAACAGGGGGCAGCGACGAGCAGTACTTC.

V usage is TRBV16 and J usage is TRBJ1-1; no clear D gene. Trimming removed 0 bases at V and 5 bases at J, with 10 bases between. The CDR3 consists of 14 residues. CDR1 and CDR2 (germline): KGHSY, FQNENV. The CDR3, as DNA: TGTGCCAGCAGCCAATCGCGAGGGCGGACTGAAGCTTTCTTT. Translating gives CASSQSRGRTEAFF.

V usage is TRBV19 and J usage is TRBJ1-1; 7 bases fit TRBD1. V shed 0 bases, J shed 0 bases, and the junction held 4 bases outside the gene matches. Per the germline V gene, CDR1 is LNHDA and CDR2 is SQIVND (reference sequence). The CDR3 extends over 16 amino acids. CDR3 loop: CASSIDGTAMNTEAFF. Here the CDR3 DNA reads TGTGCCAGTAGTATAGATGGGACAGCGATGAACACTGAAGCTTTCTTT.

This chain links TRBV29-1 with TRBJ2-1; D possibly corresponds to TRBD2 (5 bases). V shed 5 bases and J shed 6 bases, with 17 bases lying between them. The CDR3 has 14 residues. Germline values: CDR1 SQVTM, CDR2 ANQGSEA. The CDR3 sequence is CSVTGITPSNEQFF. CDR3 nucleotide sequence: TGCAGCGTTACCGGGATTACCCCCTCCAATGAGCAGTTCTTC.

CDR3 coding DNA: TGTGCCAGTAGTCCCGCCCCGGACAGCCCTTCCTACGAGCAGTACTTC. Protein: CASSPAPDSPSYEQYF. The chain employs TRBV19 and TRBJ2-7, with a possible D match to TRBD1 (6 bases). Trimming pared 5 bases from V and 1 base from J, leaving 18 bases between. Germline V gene lookup returns CDR1 LNHDA and CDR2 SQIVND (reference sequence). The CDR3 spans 16 residues.

V usage is TRBV5-1 and J usage is TRBJ2-7; the D call may be TRBD1 or TRBD2 (5 bases each). The CDR3 is made up of 17 amino acids. The germline gives CDR1 SGHRS, CDR2 YFSETQ. V was shortened by 0 bases and J by 6 bases, with 22 bases between the two germline ends. CDR3 in DNA: TGCGCCAGCAGCTTGGGGGGAACGGGACGGCGACCTCGCGAGCAGTACTTC. Amino acid sequence: CASSLGGTGRRPREQYF.

The genes are TRBV2 and TRBJ2-1; a weak D match, TRBD2 (7 bases). The ends were cut back, 6 bases at V and 8 bases at J, with 17 bases in the middle. Germline lookup yields CDR1 SNHLY and CDR2 FYNNEI. The CDR3 has 14 residues. CDR3 residues: CASRWREGGDEQFF. The CDR3, as DNA: TGTGCCAGCAGGTGGAGGGAGGGGGGCGATGAGCAGTTCTTC.

This chain links TRBV13 with TRBJ1-4, with 11 bases fitting TRBD1. The trim removed 4 bases at V and 1 base at J, leaving 5 bases unmatched. The CDR3 contains 17 residues. In germline, CDR1 is PRHDT, CDR2 FYEKMQ (reference sequence). CDR3 protein: CASSWTGGPVTNEKLFF. CDR3 sequence (DNA): TGTGCCAGCAGCTGGACAGGGGGCCCTGTAACTAATGAAAAACTGTTTTTT.

The chain combines TRBV29-1 with TRBJ1-4; possible D gene TRBD1, 6 bases. Germline V gives CDR1 SQVTM, CDR2 ANQGSEA. V lost 5 bases, J lost 1 base, and 11 bases lay in between. The CDR3 spans 14 residues. CDR3 region: CSVREGGTNEKLFF. The CDR3 nucleotides are TGCAGCGTTCGGGAAGGGGGAACTAATGAAAAACTGTTTTTT.

This clone has at least ten counts. The rearrangement joins TRBV19 to TRBJ2-3; 10 bases are shared with TRBD2. CDR1 is LNHDA and CDR2 is SQIVND in the germline V gene (reference sequence). V dropped 3 bases and J dropped 0; count of bases not matched to a gene: 0. The CDR3 sequence is 15 residues long. The CDR3 loop is CASSMGLASTDTQYF. The CDR3 DNA is TGTGCCAGTAGTATGGGACTAGCGAGCACAGATACGCAGTATTTT.

The chain uses TRBV29-1 and TRBJ2-2, with 12 bases that match TRBD2. Germline V lookup: CDR1 SQVTM, CDR2 ANQGSEA. V trimming: 1 base; J trimming: 3 bases; junction bases outside the gene matches: 3. The length of the CDR3 is 16 residues. Here the CDR3 DNA reads TGCAGCGTTGAAGCTAGCGGGAGGGCCGACACCGGGGAGCTGTTTTTT. Its translation is CSVEASGRADTGELFF.

With respect to this clone: A much larger clonotype is one base distant, so this may be a read error. This chain connects TRBV27 to TRBJ1-5; D unresolved. Germline V gene lookup returns CDR1 MNHEY and CDR2 SMNVEV (reference sequence). V lost 2 bases, J lost 2 bases, and 4 bases lay in between. The CDR3 has 13 residues. The CDR3 region has the DNA TGTGCCAGCAGTTTAAAGGGCAATCAGCCCCAGCATTTT. As protein: CASSLKGNQPQHF.

The CDR3 region has the DNA TGTGCCAGCATACTCCGGACAGGGATCCGTCAGCCCCAGCATTTT. Its translation is CASILRTGIRQPQHF. The chain links TRBV28 to TRBJ1-5, with TRBD1 identical over 8 bases. Looked up from germline, CDR1 is MDHEN and CDR2 is SYDVKM. V was clipped by 7 bases and J by 6 bases; unmatched bases: 11. This CDR3 has 15 residues.

The count of this clone is one. The J gene is TRBJ1-1, the V gene TRBV7-9, with 9 bases fitting TRBD1. V lost 5 bases and J lost 3; bases outside the gene matches: 7. The length of the CDR3 is 15 residues. Per the germline V gene, CDR1 is SEHNR and CDR2 is FQNEAQ (reference sequence). The CDR3 protein is CASSHGDRAYTEAFF. In DNA form, the CDR3 reads TGTGCCAGCAGCCATGGGGACAGGGCCTACACTGAAGCTTTCTTT.